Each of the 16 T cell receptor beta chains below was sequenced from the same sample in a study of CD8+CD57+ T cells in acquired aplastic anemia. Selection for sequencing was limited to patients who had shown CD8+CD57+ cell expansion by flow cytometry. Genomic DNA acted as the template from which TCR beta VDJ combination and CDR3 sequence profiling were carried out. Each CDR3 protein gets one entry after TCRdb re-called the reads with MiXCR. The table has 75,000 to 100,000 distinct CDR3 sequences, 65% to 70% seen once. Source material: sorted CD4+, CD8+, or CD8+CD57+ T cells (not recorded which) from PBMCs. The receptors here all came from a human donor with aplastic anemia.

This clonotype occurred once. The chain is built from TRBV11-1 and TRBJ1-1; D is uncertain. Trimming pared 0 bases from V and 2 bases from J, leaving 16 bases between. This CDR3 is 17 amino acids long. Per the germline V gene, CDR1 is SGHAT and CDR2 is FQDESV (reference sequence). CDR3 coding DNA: TGTGCCAGCAGCTTAGCACGCTGGAGAGATGGAAACACTGAAGCTTTCTTT. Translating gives CASSLARWRDGNTEAFF.

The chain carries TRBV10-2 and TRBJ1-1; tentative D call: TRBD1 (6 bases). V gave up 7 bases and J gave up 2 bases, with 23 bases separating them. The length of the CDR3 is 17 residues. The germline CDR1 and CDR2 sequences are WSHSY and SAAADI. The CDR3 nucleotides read TGCGCCAGCACCGGAGGGGGAGAACCGGGACACAACACTGAAGCTTTCTTT. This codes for CASTGGGEPGHNTEAFF.

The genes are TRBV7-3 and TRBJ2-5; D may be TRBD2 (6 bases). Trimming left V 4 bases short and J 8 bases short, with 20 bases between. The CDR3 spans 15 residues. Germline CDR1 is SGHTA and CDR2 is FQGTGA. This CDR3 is CASSSGGGPGLTQYF. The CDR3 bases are TGTGCCAGCAGCTCCGGGGGAGGCCCTGGGTTAACCCAGTACTTC. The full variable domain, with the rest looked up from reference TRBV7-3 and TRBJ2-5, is GAGVSQTPSNKVTEKGKYVELRCDPISGHTALYWYRQSLGQGPEFLIYFQGTGAADDSGLPNDRFFAVRPEGSVSTLKIQRTERGDSAVYLCASSSGGGPGLTQYFGPGTRLLVL.

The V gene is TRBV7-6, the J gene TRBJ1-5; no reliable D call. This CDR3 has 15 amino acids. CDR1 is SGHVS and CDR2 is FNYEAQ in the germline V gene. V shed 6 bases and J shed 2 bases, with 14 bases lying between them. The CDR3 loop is CASSRQDRGNQPQHF. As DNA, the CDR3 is TGTGCCAGCAGTCGCCAGGACCGCGGCAATCAGCCCCAGCATTTT.

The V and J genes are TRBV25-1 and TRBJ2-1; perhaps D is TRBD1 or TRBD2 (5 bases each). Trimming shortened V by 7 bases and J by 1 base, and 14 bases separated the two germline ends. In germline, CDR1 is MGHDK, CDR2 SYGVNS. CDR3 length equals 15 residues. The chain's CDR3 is CASTSAGGSYNEQFF. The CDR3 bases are TGTGCCAGCACCTCCGCTGGGGGATCCTACAATGAGCAGTTCTTC.

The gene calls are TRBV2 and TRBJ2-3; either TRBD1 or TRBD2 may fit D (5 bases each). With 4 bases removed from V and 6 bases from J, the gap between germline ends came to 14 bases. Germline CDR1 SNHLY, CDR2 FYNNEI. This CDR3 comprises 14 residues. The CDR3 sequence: CASSVLGDRDTQYF. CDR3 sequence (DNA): TGTGCCAGCAGTGTATTGGGGGATAGGGATACGCAGTATTTT.

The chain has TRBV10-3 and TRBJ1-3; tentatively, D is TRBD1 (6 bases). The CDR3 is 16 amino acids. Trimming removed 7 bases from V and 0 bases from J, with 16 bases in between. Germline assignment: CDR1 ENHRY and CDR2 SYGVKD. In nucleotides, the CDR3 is TGTGCCATCACGAGAGGAGGACAGAGCTCTGGAAACACCATATATTTT. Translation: CAITRGGQSSGNTIYF.

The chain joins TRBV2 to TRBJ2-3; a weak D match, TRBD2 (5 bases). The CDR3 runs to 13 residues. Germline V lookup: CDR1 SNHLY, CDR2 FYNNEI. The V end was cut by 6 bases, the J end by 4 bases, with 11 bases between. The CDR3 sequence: CASRADGPDTQYF. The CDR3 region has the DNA TGTGCCAGCAGAGCGGACGGACCAGATACGCAGTATTTT.

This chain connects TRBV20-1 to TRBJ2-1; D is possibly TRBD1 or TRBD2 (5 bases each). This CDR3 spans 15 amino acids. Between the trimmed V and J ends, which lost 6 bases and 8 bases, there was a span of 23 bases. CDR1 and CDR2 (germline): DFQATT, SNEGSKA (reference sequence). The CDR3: CSANSGTGLTYEQFF. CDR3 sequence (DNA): TGCAGTGCGAACTCCGGGACGGGCTTAACCTATGAGCAGTTCTTC.

Here the CDR3 DNA reads TGTGCCAGCAGCTTGCCCCTTAGCACAGATACGCAGTATTTT. This gives the protein CASSLPLSTDTQYF. This rearrangement joins TRBV7-3 to TRBJ2-3; D unresolved. This CDR3 contains 14 residues. The germline gives CDR1 SGHTA, CDR2 FQGTGA. V was shortened by 3 bases and J by 0 bases, with 7 bases between the two germline ends.

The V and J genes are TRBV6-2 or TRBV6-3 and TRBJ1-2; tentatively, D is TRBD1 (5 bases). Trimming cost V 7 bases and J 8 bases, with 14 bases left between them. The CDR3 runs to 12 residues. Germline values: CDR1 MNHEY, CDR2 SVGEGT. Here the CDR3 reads CASTPGPWGYTF. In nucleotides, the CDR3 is TGTGCCAGCACCCCGGGACCGTGGGGCTACACCTTC.

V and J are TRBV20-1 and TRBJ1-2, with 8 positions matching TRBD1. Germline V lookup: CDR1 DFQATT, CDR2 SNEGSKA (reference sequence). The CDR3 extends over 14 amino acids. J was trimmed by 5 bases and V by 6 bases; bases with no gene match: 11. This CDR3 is CSAPNRGRLYGYTF. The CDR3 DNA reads TGCAGTGCGCCCAACAGGGGGAGGTTATATGGCTACACCTTC.

CDR3 sequence reads: CSVAGRSTGDETQYF. The CDR3 region has the DNA TGCAGCGTTGCGGGCCGCTCGACAGGGGACGAGACCCAGTACTTC. The chain joins TRBV29-1 to TRBJ2-5, with TRBD1 matching over 8 bases. V lost 4 bases to trimming and J lost 5 bases; unmatched junction nucleotides: 12. Germline loops: CDR1 SQVTM, CDR2 ANQGSEA. This CDR3 contains 15 residues.

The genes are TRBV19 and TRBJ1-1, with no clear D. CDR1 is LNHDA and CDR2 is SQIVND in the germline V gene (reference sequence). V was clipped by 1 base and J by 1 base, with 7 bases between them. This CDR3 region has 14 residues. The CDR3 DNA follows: TGTGCCAGTAGTATAGTAACCGCGAACACTGAAGCTTTCTTT. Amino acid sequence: CASSIVTANTEAFF.

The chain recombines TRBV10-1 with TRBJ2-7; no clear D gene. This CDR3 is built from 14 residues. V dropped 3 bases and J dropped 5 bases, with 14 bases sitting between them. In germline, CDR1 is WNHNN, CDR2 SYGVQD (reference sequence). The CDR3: CASSEGLVGHEQYF. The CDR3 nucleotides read TGCGCCAGCAGTGAAGGTCTAGTAGGCCACGAGCAGTACTTC.

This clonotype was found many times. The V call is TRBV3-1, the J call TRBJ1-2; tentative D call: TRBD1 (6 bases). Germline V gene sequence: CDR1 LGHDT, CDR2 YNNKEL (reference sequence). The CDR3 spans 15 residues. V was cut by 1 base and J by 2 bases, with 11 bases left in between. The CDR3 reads CASSQGTATNYGYTF. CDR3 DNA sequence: TGTGCCAGCAGCCAAGGGACAGCTACCAACTATGGCTACACCTTC.